The 8 T cell receptor beta chains below all came from one sample that was sequenced in a study of T cells in Graves' hyperthyroidism and ophthalmopathy. From RNA transcripts, TCR beta CDR3 regions were amplified. TCR CDR3 underwent first-round RT-PCR with the HTBI primer set. TCRdb processed the multiplex PCR reads anew with MiXCR; each CDR3 protein has one entry. The data hold about 400,000 distinct CDR3 sequences, with 13% to 15% observed a single time. Specimen: blood. The receptors derive from an older woman with Graves' ophthalmopathy.

In this sample, this clonotype turned up a few times. CDR3 DNA: TGTGCCAGCAGCGTTGGGGGAGGATCTGGCTACGAGCAGTACTTC. Its protein is CASSVGGGSGYEQYF. The chain couples TRBV9 to TRBJ2-7, with D perhaps matching TRBD2 (6 bases). The CDR3 is 15 amino acids. Per the germline V gene, CDR1 is SGDLS and CDR2 is YYNGEE. V was shortened by 2 bases and J by 3 bases, with 15 bases between the two germline ends.

This clonotype has ten or more counts. The chain employs TRBV28 and TRBJ2-5, with 7 bases lining up with TRBD1. V dropped 1 base and J dropped 2; count of bases not matched to a gene: 4. The CDR3 is 15 residues long. Germline V gene sequence: CDR1 MDHEN, CDR2 SYDVKM. The CDR3 here is CASSLLGQFQETQYF. DNA for the CDR3: TGTGCCAGCAGTTTATTGGGACAGTTTCAAGAGACCCAGTACTTC.

This clonotype was recorded at least ten times. The chain employs TRBV6-1 and TRBJ1-2; 8 bases agree with TRBD1. After removal of 7 bases from V and 9 bases from J, the junction contained 7 bases not matched to a gene. Germline V gene data show CDR1 as MNHNS and CDR2 as SASEGT. The CDR3 runs to 12 residues. The CDR3 reads CASTLTGASYTF. The CDR3, as DNA: TGTGCCAGCACCCTGACAGGGGCGAGCTACACCTTC.

This clonotype was recorded many times. The J gene is TRBJ1-2, the V gene TRBV3-1, with TRBD1 as a possible D gene (6 bases). The CDR3 is 14 amino acids. Trimming left V 0 bases short and J 7 bases short, with 12 bases between. CDR1 is LGHDT, CDR2 YNNKEL, per germline (reference sequence). The CDR3 protein is CASSQDRQGSGYTF. The CDR3 DNA sequence: TGTGCCAGCAGCCAAGACAGGCAGGGGTCTGGCTACACCTTC.

This clonotype was picked up many times. This chain uses TRBV2 with TRBJ1-2, with TRBD1 matching 10 bases. Germline CDR1 is SNHLY and CDR2 is FYNNEI. Losses at the gene ends were 7 bases for V and 1 base for J; bases not matched to a gene: 9. CDR3 size: 16 residues. The CDR3 here is CASTVTGGVFNYGYTF. The CDR3, as DNA: TGTGCCAGCACCGTGACAGGGGGCGTTTTTAACTATGGCTACACCTTC. Variable domain in full (rest from reference TRBV2 and TRBJ1-2): EPEVTQTPSHQVTQMGQEVILRCVPISNHLYFYWYRQILGQKVEFLVSFYNNEISEKSEIFDDQFSVERPDGSNFTLKIRSTKLEDSAMYFCASTVTGGVFNYGYTFGSGTRLTVV.

This clonotype was seen many times. The rearrangement joins TRBV6-2 or TRBV6-3 to TRBJ2-7; 12 bases match TRBD2. After removal of 2 bases from V and 6 bases from J, the junction contained 8 bases not matched to a gene. Germline assignment: CDR1 MNHEY and CDR2 SVGEGT. The CDR3 consists of 16 residues. CDR3 bases: TGTGCCAGCAGTTACCGGTCTAGCGGGAGGGCCTCCGAGCAGTACTTC. Protein product: CASSYRSSGRASEQYF.

This clonotype was observed a few times. This rearrangement joins TRBV6-2 or TRBV6-3 to TRBJ2-5; 7 bases fit TRBD1. Germline V gene lookup returns CDR1 MNHEY and CDR2 SVGEGT. With V trimmed by 5 bases and J by 0 bases, 0 bases remained unmatched. CDR3 size: 13 residues. CDR3 nucleotides: TGTGCCAGCAGTGGACAGGACCAAGAGACCCAGTACTTC. This sequence encodes CASSGQDQETQYF.

This clonotype turned up a few times. J is TRBJ2-1 and V is TRBV6-4; 8 bases are shared with TRBD2. The CDR3 totals 15 residues. V lost 2 bases to trimming and J lost 6 bases; unmatched junction nucleotides: 6. Looked up from germline, CDR1 is MRHNA and CDR2 is SNTAGT. CDR3 protein: CASSDPTSGLNEQFF. CDR3 sequence (DNA): TGTGCCAGCAGTGACCCCACTAGCGGACTCAATGAGCAGTTCTTC.